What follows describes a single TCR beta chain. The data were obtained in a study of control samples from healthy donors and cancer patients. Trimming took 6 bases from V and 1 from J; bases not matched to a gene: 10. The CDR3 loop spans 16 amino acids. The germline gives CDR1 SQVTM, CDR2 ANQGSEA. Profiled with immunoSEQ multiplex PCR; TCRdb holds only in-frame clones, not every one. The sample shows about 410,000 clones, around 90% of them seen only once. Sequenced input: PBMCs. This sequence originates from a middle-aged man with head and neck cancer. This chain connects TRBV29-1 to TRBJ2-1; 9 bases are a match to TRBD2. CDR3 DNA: TGCAGCGTAAAAACCTGGGCGGGAGGGTCCTACAATGAGCAGTTCTTC. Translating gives CSVKTWAGGSYNEQFF.